This T cell receptor (beta chain) was identified during a study of siplizumab effects on memory and regulatory T cells. Study-level findings and limits: No functional test confirmed suppression by proliferating siplizumab-culture Tregs. Naive T cells seemed more diverse than memory cells and seemed major alloresponse contributors.

The CDR3 runs to 13 residues. The V and J ends lost 7 bases and 5 bases respectively, with 17 bases between them. Per germline, CDR1 SQVTM and CDR2 ANQGSEA. Comments on this clone: The antigen is unknown.

Generated by immunoSEQ multiplex PCR, the TCRdb table keeps only in-frame clones and is missing some. The sample records 70,000 to 90,000 clones, 85% to 90% being singletons. The TCR comes from a human donor in good health. J is TRBJ1-2 and V is TRBV29-1, with D perhaps matching TRBD1 (6 bases). Sequencing was carried out using CD4+ T cells sorted from blood. The CDR3: CSAQGGVGYGYTF. The CDR3 nucleotides read TGCAGCGCCCAAGGGGGGGTAGGTTATGGCTACACCTTC.